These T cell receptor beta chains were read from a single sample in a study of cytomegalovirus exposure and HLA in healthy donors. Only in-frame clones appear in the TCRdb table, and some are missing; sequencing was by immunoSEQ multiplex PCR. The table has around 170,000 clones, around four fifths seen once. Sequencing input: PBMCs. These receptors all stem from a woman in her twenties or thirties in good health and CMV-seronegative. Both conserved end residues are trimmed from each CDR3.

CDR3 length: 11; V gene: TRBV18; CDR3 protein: ASSPCQGDEQY
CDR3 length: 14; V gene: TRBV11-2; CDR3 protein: ASSFEGRSLNTEAF
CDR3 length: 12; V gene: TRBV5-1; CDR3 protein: ASSVPGIQETQY
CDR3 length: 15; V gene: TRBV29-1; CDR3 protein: SVECREAYPSCQPQH
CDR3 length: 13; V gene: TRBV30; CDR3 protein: AWSVRGPYNSPLH
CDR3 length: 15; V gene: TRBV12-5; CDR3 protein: ASDDRGPTLSTDTQY
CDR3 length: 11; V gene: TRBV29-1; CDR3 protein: SARTGLTDTQY
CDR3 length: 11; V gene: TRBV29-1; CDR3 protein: SGGDRVNTEAF
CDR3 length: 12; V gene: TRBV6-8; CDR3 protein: ASTLDRMNYGYT
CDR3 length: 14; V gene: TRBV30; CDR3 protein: AWSVEVTGVDTEAF
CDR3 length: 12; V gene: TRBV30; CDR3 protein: AWSVLAGGQPQH
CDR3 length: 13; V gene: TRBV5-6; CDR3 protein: ASSFGQGGTGELF
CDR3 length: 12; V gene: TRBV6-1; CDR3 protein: ASSEGTKGNTIY
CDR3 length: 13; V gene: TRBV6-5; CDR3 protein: ASSNNRGSGGELF
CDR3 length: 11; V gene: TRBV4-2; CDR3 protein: ASSQVSAGELF
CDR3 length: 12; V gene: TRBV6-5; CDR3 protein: ASRLAGPTDTQY
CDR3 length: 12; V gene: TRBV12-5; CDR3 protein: ASGLPGQVDEQF
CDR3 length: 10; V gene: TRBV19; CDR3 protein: ASSNPGFGYT
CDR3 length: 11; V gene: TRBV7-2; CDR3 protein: ASSMGAWNEQF
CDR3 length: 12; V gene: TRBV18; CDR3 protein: ASSGTSGEYTQY
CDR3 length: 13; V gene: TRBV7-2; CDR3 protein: ASSSPGQIREKLF
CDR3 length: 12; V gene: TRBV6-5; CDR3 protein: ASSLPGKNYGYT
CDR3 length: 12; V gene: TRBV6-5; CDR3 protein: ASSNRGVNTEAF
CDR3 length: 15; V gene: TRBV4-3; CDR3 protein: ASSQKKGLAGGGTQY
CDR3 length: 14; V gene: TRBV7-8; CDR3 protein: ASSPLTGEVNQPQH
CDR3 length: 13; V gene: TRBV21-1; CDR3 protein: ASSKGKGVGEKLF
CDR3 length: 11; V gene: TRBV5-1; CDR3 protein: ASSSQGNTEAF
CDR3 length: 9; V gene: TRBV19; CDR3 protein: ASREGDEQY
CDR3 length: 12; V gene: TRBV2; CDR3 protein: ASSPQGSNYGYT
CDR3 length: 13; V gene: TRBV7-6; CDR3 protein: ASSLVSQGAETQY
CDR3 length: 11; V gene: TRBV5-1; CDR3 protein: ASSSGQTYGYT
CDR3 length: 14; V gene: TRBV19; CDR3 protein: ASSIGEGGFDYGYT
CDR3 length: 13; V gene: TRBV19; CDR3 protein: ASKSLAGIYNEQF
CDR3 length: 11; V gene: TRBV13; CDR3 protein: ASSRTPNTEAF
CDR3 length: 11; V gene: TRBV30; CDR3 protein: AWSSLYGNTIY
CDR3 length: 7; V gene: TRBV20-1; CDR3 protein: SPLYGYT
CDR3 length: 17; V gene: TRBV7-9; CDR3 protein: ASSLGRPLAGAPYNEQF
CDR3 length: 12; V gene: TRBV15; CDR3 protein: ATSKGQVNQPQH
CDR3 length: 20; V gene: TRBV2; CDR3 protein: ASSGVGQGSYEKSSYNSPLH
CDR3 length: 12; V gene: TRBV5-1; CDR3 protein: ASSLSQGYTEAF
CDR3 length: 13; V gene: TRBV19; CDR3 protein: ASSPGTGFSYEQY
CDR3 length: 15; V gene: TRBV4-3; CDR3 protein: ASSQVIGSSYNSPLH
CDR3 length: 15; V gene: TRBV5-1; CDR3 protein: ASSSLPLAGGDNEQF
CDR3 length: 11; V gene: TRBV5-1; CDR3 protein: ASSQGTATELF
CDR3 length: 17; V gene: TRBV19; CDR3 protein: ASSIPPAPGTGGSGELF
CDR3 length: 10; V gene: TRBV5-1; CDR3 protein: AITGEWETQY
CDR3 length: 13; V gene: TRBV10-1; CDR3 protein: ASSDPGTGDNEQF
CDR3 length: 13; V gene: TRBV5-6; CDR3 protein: ASSSRGRGFYGYT
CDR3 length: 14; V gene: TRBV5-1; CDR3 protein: ASSLDAGGMGSPLH
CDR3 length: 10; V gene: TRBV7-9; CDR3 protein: ASSTTGGEQY
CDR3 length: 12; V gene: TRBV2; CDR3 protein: AYGVSGGTYEQY
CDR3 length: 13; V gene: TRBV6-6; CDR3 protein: ASSYSSGFFHEQY
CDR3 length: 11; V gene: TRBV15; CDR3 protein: ATSLQRHQPQH
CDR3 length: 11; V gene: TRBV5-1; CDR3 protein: ASSVVSNTEAF